The 31 T cell receptor beta chains below were found in one sample sequenced in a study of blood T cell repertoires in COVID-19 (dated by TCRdb to the early 2020s). Library preparation employed the immunoSEQ multiplex PCR assay. The immuneACCESS repertoire file appears here via TCRdb, limited to in-frame rearrangements. These files lack a portion of the clones; in checked studies, under half of the deficit traces to unresolved V genes, and the cause of the others is not known. In this sample the table shows 170,000 or so clones, roughly 84% of which occur a single time. Over 7% of the sample comes from the top ten. Sequenced sample: PBMCs or T cells enriched from blood (not recorded which). These receptors came from a woman aged 45-60 years who had recovered from COVID-19.

The CDR3 DNA reads TGTGCCTGCACGGCGGGGGGGAATCAGCCCCAGCATTTT. This encodes CACTAGGNQPQHF. J is TRBJ1-5 and V is TRBV30; D is possibly TRBD1 (5 bases). There are 13 residues in the CDR3. V gave up 6 bases and J gave up 4 bases, with 13 bases separating them. The germline gives CDR1 GTSNPN, CDR2 SVGIG (reference sequence).

V and J are TRBV28 and TRBJ1-5; 8 bases are shared with TRBD1. V dropped 11 bases and J dropped 0; count of bases not matched to a gene: 3. The germline V gene has CDR1 MDHEN and CDR2 SYDVKM. This CDR3 contains 13 residues. The CDR3 here is CAGQGHSNQPQHF. The DNA of the CDR3 is TGTGCCGGACAGGGTCATAGCAATCAGCCCCAGCATTTT.

The DNA of the CDR3 is TGTGCCACCAGTGGACTAGCGGGAGGGCCCCTGGATATGGATACGCAGTATTTT. It specifies CATSGLAGGPLDMDTQYF. The chain joins TRBV24-1 to TRBJ2-3; TRBD2 aligns across 14 bases. Trimming cost V 5 bases and J 6 bases; bases outside gene matches: 12. This CDR3 comprises 18 residues. Germline CDR1 KGHDR, CDR2 SFDVKD.

The chain recombines TRBV6-5 with TRBJ1-2, with D perhaps TRBD1 (5 bases). V lost 5 bases and J 3 bases, leaving 10 bases between the germline ends. Germline-derived CDR1 and CDR2 are MNHEY and SVGAGI. CDR3 size: 13 residues. CDR3 in DNA: TGTGCCAGCAGTCACGACAGCTACTATGGCTACACCTTC. Protein sequence: CASSHDSYYGYTF.

The chain uses TRBV6-5 and TRBJ2-1; D is uncertain. In germline, CDR1 is MNHEY, CDR2 SVGAGI. The CDR3 has 14 residues. The V end lost 5 bases, the J end lost 5 bases, and 13 bases lay between the germline ends. CDR3 bases: TGTGCCAGCAGTAAACCCTACTATAACAATGAGCAGTTCTTC. It encodes CASSKPYYNNEQFF.

This clone was found once. The CDR3 DNA follows: TGTGCCAGCAGCAATAGGACAGGGGGCCTGGCCCAGCATTTT. Its translation is CASSNRTGGLAQHF. This rearrangement joins TRBV7-2 to TRBJ1-5, with TRBD1 matching over 11 bases. This CDR3 is 14 amino acids long. Germline trimming cut 5 bases from V and 11 bases from J; bases unmatched to any gene: 8. The germline gives CDR1 SGHTA, CDR2 FQGNSA.

This clone showed up just a few times. This rearrangement joins TRBV5-1 to TRBJ1-2, with D possibly matching TRBD1 (5 bases). V was cut by 1 base and J by 3 bases, with 10 bases left in between. Germline values: CDR1 SGHRS, CDR2 YFSETQ. The CDR3 covers 14 residues. The CDR3 DNA is TGCGCCAGCAGCTTGCAGGACACATACTATGGCTACACCTTC. It encodes CASSLQDTYYGYTF.

The chain combines TRBV6-5 with TRBJ1-2; D is possibly TRBD1 (5 bases). In germline, CDR1 is MNHEY, CDR2 SVGAGI. The germline V and J ends were trimmed by 6 bases and 6 bases, with 14 bases remaining between them. The CDR3 is 13 amino acids. CDR3 sequence: CASSSDIRNGYTF. The CDR3 DNA follows: TGTGCCAGCAGCTCGGACATCCGGAATGGCTACACCTTC.

This clone was observed a handful of times. The chain is built from TRBV7-9 and TRBJ2-4, with TRBD2 identical over 7 bases. The junction had 3 bases not matched to a gene; V was cut back by 4 bases and J by 0 bases. The CDR3 loop spans 15 amino acids. Germline loops: CDR1 SEHNR, CDR2 FQNEAQ (reference sequence). CDR3 protein: CASSSSGVAKNIQYF. The CDR3 DNA follows: TGTGCCAGCAGCTCTAGCGGAGTAGCCAAAAACATTCAGTACTTC.

The chain recombines TRBV7-8 with TRBJ2-7; 7 nucleotides align to TRBD1. The CDR3 runs to 15 residues. J was trimmed by 1 base and V by 3 bases; bases with no gene match: 6. The germline V gene has CDR1 SGHVS and CDR2 FQNEAQ. The CDR3 reads CASSLSRGRSYEQYF. In DNA form, the CDR3 reads TGTGCCAGCAGCTTGAGCAGGGGGAGATCCTACGAGCAGTACTTC.

The V call is TRBV6-1, the J call TRBJ2-5; TRBD1 might be the D (5 bases). Germline V CDR1 and CDR2: MNHNS, SASEGT. Trimming stripped 2 bases from V and 3 bases from J, with 10 bases between. The length of the CDR3 is 14 residues. CDR3 sequence (DNA): TGTGCCAGCAGTGAACAGGGAACTAAAGAGACCCAGTACTTC. It is translated as CASSEQGTKETQYF.

Only a few counts were recorded for this clone. The chain joins TRBV30 to TRBJ1-6, with D possibly being TRBD1 (5 bases). The CDR3 has 16 amino acids. Trimming left V 0 bases short and J 5 bases short, with 14 bases between. Looked up from germline, CDR1 is GTSNPN and CDR2 is SVGIG (reference sequence). The CDR3 region has the DNA TGTGCCTGGAGTGTACCAGGGCTCGAGCATAATTCACCCCTCCACTTT. Residues: CAWSVPGLEHNSPLHF.

The J gene is TRBJ2-3, the V gene TRBV19, with D perhaps TRBD2 (6 bases). This CDR3 spans 15 amino acids. Germline V gene lookup returns CDR1 LNHDA and CDR2 SQIVND (reference sequence). V was clipped by 3 bases and J by 4 bases, with 14 bases between them. Here the CDR3 DNA reads TGTGCCAGTAGTATCAGACTAGAAGGGGCAGATACGCAGTATTTT. Its translation: CASSIRLEGADTQYF. Variable domain in full (rest from reference TRBV19 and TRBJ2-3): DGGITQSPKYLFRKEGQNVTLSCEQNLNHDAMYWYRQDPGQGLRLIYYSQIVNDFQKGDIAEGYSVSREKKESFPLTVTSAQKNPTAFYLCASSIRLEGADTQYFGPGTRLTVL.

CDR3 sequence: CASSQGWDSNEQFF. The CDR3, as DNA: TGTGCCAGCAGCCAAGGCTGGGACAGCAATGAGCAGTTCTTC. The J gene is TRBJ2-1, the V gene TRBV3-1 (or the pseudogene TRBV3-2); TRBD1 agrees at 7 bases. This CDR3 has 14 residues. Germline lookup yields CDR1 LGHDT and CDR2 YNNKEL (reference sequence). V lost 1 base and J lost 6; bases outside the gene matches: 3.

The chain is built from TRBV3-1 (or the pseudogene TRBV3-2) and TRBJ1-6, with D possibly matching TRBD1 (5 bases). V was cut by 4 bases and J by 7 bases, with 17 bases left in between. The CDR3 covers 16 residues. Per the germline V gene, CDR1 is LGHDT and CDR2 is YNNKEL (reference sequence). As DNA, the CDR3 is TGTGCCAGCAGCCGTTGGGGCCTAGGCGCAAATTCACCCCTCCACTTT. This encodes CASSRWGLGANSPLHF.

V gene TRBV29-1 combines with J gene TRBJ2-7; D possibly corresponds to TRBD2 (5 bases). The germline V and J ends were trimmed by 4 bases and 3 bases, with 13 bases remaining between them. Germline CDR1 is SQVTM and CDR2 is ANQGSEA. CDR3 length equals 13 residues. Here the CDR3 reads CSVGGSADYEQYF. The CDR3 DNA reads TGCAGCGTTGGGGGTAGCGCAGACTACGAGCAGTACTTC.

This clone was detected only a few times. The rearrangement links TRBV4-2 to TRBJ2-1, with 12 bases that match TRBD2. V shed 5 bases, J shed 8 bases, and the junction held 4 bases outside the gene matches. The CDR3 runs to 14 residues. Germline V gene lookup returns CDR1 LGHNA and CDR2 YNFKEQ. The CDR3 DNA follows: TGTGCCAGCAGCACGACTAGCGGGAGAGATGAGCAGTTCTTC. The encoded protein is CASSTTSGRDEQFF.

This chain joins TRBV7-8 and TRBJ2-7; maybe TRBD2 (5 bases). Per germline, CDR1 SGHVS and CDR2 FQNEAQ. The CDR3 contains 14 residues. V was cut by 0 bases and J by 3 bases, with 9 bases left in between. The CDR3 DNA sequence: TGTGCCAGCAGCTTAGCAGCCGGGATCTACGAGCAGTACTTC. This encodes CASSLAAGIYEQYF.

This clone has just a few counts. The chain employs TRBV3-1 (or the pseudogene TRBV3-2) and TRBJ1-2; D perhaps matches TRBD1 (6 bases). This CDR3 region has 14 residues. Germline V gene sequence: CDR1 LGHDT, CDR2 YNNKEL (reference sequence). Trimming cost V 3 bases and J 6 bases, with 14 bases left between them. CDR3 coding DNA: TGTGCCAGCAGCCAGAGGGGGGCGGGAGATGGCTACACCTTC. Translation: CASSQRGAGDGYTF.

J is TRBJ2-3 and V is TRBV7-9, with 9 bases aligning to TRBD1. V was pared by 6 bases and J by 1 base, with 14 bases of the junction left unmatched. This CDR3 is built from 18 residues. Germline CDR1 and CDR2: SEHNR and FQNEAQ (reference sequence). The chain's CDR3 is CASRPRSPDRGRTDTQYF. The DNA for the CDR3 is TGTGCCAGCAGACCAAGGTCCCCGGACAGGGGACGCACAGATACGCAGTATTTT.

This chain uses TRBV7-2 with TRBJ2-1, with 8 nucleotides matching TRBD1. Germline-derived CDR1 and CDR2 are SGHTA and FQGNSA. The CDR3 covers 15 residues. The V gene end was trimmed by 6 bases and the J gene end by 4 bases; junction bases not matched to a gene: 8. In DNA, the CDR3 is TGTGCCAGCAGAGCAGGACAGGGCTTTTACAATGAGCAGTTCTTC. Translated, it gives CASRAGQGFYNEQFF.

The V gene is TRBV2, the J gene TRBJ2-2; possibly TRBD2 for D (6 bases). Trimming removed 5 bases at V and 4 bases at J, with 14 bases between. The CDR3 runs to 15 residues. CDR1 and CDR2 (germline): SNHLY, FYNNEI. The CDR3 bases are TGTGCCAGCAGTTCAAGCGGGTTGGCCACCGGGGAGCTGTTTTTT. It translates to CASSSSGLATGELFF.

The V call is TRBV28, the J call TRBJ2-5, with D possibly being TRBD1 (5 bases). V was cut by 4 bases and J by 4 bases, with 19 bases left in between. Germline V gene lookup returns CDR1 MDHEN and CDR2 SYDVKM. The CDR3 runs to 16 residues. CDR3 region: CASSSPRVRLGETQYF. In DNA, the CDR3 is TGTGCCAGCAGTTCCCCCAGGGTCAGGCTGGGAGAGACCCAGTACTTC.

The chain carries TRBV2 and TRBJ2-7; 9 bases line up with TRBD1. Per the germline V gene, CDR1 is SNHLY and CDR2 is FYNNEI. V lost 3 bases and J lost 4; bases outside the gene matches: 4. The CDR3 contains 14 residues. CDR3 bases: TGTGCCAGCAGTGAGGACAGGGGATTTTACGAGCAGTACTTC. It yields the protein CASSEDRGFYEQYF.

The J gene is TRBJ1-1, the V gene TRBV5-1; TRBD1 is a possible D gene (5 bases). The CDR3 has 14 residues. Germline V CDR1 and CDR2: SGHRS, YFSETQ. V gave up 1 base and J gave up 1 base, with 8 bases separating them. CDR3 in amino acids: CASSLQGANTEAFF. CDR3 nucleotide sequence: TGCGCCAGCAGCTTGCAGGGTGCGAACACTGAAGCTTTCTTT.

The CDR3 bases are TGCAGTGCTAGTCCGGCTAGCGGGACTACAGATACGCAGTATTTT. As protein: CSASPASGTTDTQYF. The rearrangement joins TRBV20-1 to TRBJ2-3, with TRBD2 matching over 9 bases. The CDR3 covers 15 residues. The V and J ends lost 3 bases and 3 bases, in that order; junction bases with no gene match: 7. CDR1 and CDR2 (germline): DFQATT, SNEGSKA (reference sequence).

This clone is a singleton in its sample. The chain links TRBV10-3 to TRBJ2-1, with 11 bases that match TRBD2. Germline V gives CDR1 ENHRY, CDR2 SYGVKD. J lost 13 bases, V lost 0 bases, and 14 bases had no gene match. The CDR3 sequence is 17 residues long. The CDR3 sequence: CAISESTSLAGAREQFF. DNA for the CDR3: TGTGCCATCAGTGAGTCGACATCACTAGCGGGAGCACGGGAACAGTTCTTC.

The V gene is TRBV24-1, the J gene TRBJ2-1, with D possibly matching TRBD1 (5 bases). CDR1 and CDR2 (germline): KGHDR, SFDVKD. This CDR3 contains 16 residues. Trimming removed 3 bases at V and 6 bases at J, with 17 bases between. CDR3 in amino acids: CATSDEDSLGRNEQFF. The CDR3 region has the DNA TGTGCCACCAGTGATGAAGACAGCCTAGGTCGCAATGAGCAGTTCTTC.

The chain is built from TRBV4-2 and TRBJ1-2; the match to TRBD1 covers 8 bases. The CDR3 has 14 amino acids. V gave up 3 bases and J gave up 8 bases; unmatched junction bases: 8. CDR1 is LGHNA, CDR2 YNFKEQ, per germline. The CDR3 coding sequence is TGTGCCAGCAGCCATGACGACAGGGGAGGAGGCTACACCTTC. It translates to CASSHDDRGGGYTF.

This clone was counted ten times or more. The rearrangement links TRBV2 to TRBJ2-1, with TRBD2 matching 10 bases. J lost 3 bases, V lost 3 bases, and 2 bases had no gene match. The CDR3 has 15 residues. CDR1 and CDR2 from the germline V gene are SNHLY and FYNNEI. In nucleotides, the CDR3 is TGTGCCAGCAGTGAGCGGACTAGCGGCTACAATGAGCAGTTCTTC. Translated: CASSERTSGYNEQFF.

The V and J genes are TRBV4-1 and TRBJ2-1; 7 bases agree with TRBD2. Per germline, CDR1 MGHRA and CDR2 YSYEKL. V shed 1 base and J 6 bases; nucleotides not matched to a gene: 12. This CDR3 is built from 17 residues. DNA for the CDR3: TGCGCCAGCAGCCAAGCCCCCCTTACTAGCGCCACCAATGAGCAGTTCTTC. Residues: CASSQAPLTSATNEQFF.